These 11 T cell receptor beta chains originate from one sample sequenced in a study of cytomegalovirus exposure and HLA in healthy donors. Researchers ran the PCR with 60 Vbeta and 13 Jbeta primers. Profiling relied on immunoSEQ multiplex PCR, and the TCRdb table lists in-frame clones only, not all of them. The sample lists roughly 220,000 clones, 80% to 90% occurring once. The specimen sequenced was PBMCs. These receptors were collected from a man aged 30-40 years in good health and CMV-seronegative.

The chain employs TRBV6-5 and TRBJ1-1; possibly TRBD1 for D (6 bases). Germline V gene lookup returns CDR1 MNHEY and CDR2 SVGAGI. Trimming pared 8 bases from V and 5 bases from J, leaving 21 bases between. CDR3 length: 15 amino acids. CDR3 residues: CASGYYRAGRTEAFF. CDR3 nucleotide sequence: TGTGCCAGCGGCTATTACAGGGCGGGTCGGACTGAAGCTTTCTTT.

The chain has TRBV10-3 and TRBJ2-7; D is possibly TRBD2 (6 bases). V lost 6 bases to trimming and J lost 0 bases, with 9 bases between them. From germline, CDR1 is ENHRY and CDR2 SYGVKD. The CDR3 extends over 13 amino acids. CDR3 in amino acids: CAIRQEGSYEQYF. In DNA, the CDR3 is TGTGCCATCAGACAGGAGGGCTCCTACGAGCAGTACTTC.

The V call is TRBV28, the J call TRBJ1-5; TRBD1 is a possible D gene (5 bases). Trimming took 2 bases from V and 4 from J, leaving 9 bases between them. The CDR3 has 14 residues. CDR1 is MDHEN and CDR2 is SYDVKM in the germline V gene. The CDR3: CASSLGAENQPQHF. CDR3 coding DNA: TGTGCCAGCAGTTTAGGGGCAGAAAATCAGCCCCAGCATTTT.

In this sample, this clone turned up once. The chain has TRBV5-1 and TRBJ2-5; 8 positions agree with TRBD1. The DNA end is more similar to TRBJ2-7, so the J call may be wrong. There are 14 residues in the CDR3. Germline V gives CDR1 SGHRS, CDR2 YFSETQ. The CDR3 nucleotides are TGCGCCAGCAGCGCGACAGGGGCCATCTACGAGCAGTACTTC. This codes for CASSATGAIYEQYF.

The rearrangement uses TRBV6-1 and TRBJ2-4, with D possibly matching TRBD2 (7 bases). Trimming stripped 0 bases from V and 14 bases from J, with 14 bases between. The CDR3 sequence is 13 residues long. In germline, CDR1 is MNHNS, CDR2 SASEGT. This CDR3 is CASSEAGGTYEYF. The CDR3 DNA is TGTGCCAGCAGTGAAGCGGGAGGGACATACGAGTACTTC.

The chain is built from TRBV5-1 and TRBJ2-5, with TRBD1 identical over 9 bases. Per the germline V gene, CDR1 is SGHRS and CDR2 is YFSETQ. Unmatched junction bases numbered 16, after V lost 2 bases and J lost 5 bases. This CDR3 region has 18 residues. As DNA, the CDR3 is TGCGCCAGCAGCTTAGGAATGACAGGGGGGAGGTTGGCGGAGACCCAGTACTTC. This encodes CASSLGMTGGRLAETQYF.

The rearrangement links TRBV28 to TRBJ2-7; no clear D gene. The length of the CDR3 is 13 residues. V was clipped by 8 bases and J by 2 bases, with 13 bases between them. Per germline, CDR1 MDHEN and CDR2 SYDVKM. CDR3 nucleotide sequence: TGTGCCAGCCATAGAACCTTCCCCTACGAGCAGTACTTC. Its protein product is CASHRTFPYEQYF.

The rearrangement joins TRBV4-1 to TRBJ1-1, with 8 bases matching TRBD1. J was trimmed by 11 bases and V by 1 base; bases with no gene match: 3. Germline CDR1 and CDR2: MGHRA and YSYEKL. The CDR3 has 12 amino acids. The CDR3 nucleotides read TGCGCCAGCAGCCAAGGGACAGGGCGCGCTTTCTTT. This translates into CASSQGTGRAFF.

The gene calls are TRBV5-6 and TRBJ1-6, with 9 bases aligning to TRBD1. V lost 1 base, J lost 9 bases, and 11 bases stayed unmatched. Germline V gene sequence: CDR1 SGHDT, CDR2 YYEEEE. CDR3 length: 17 residues. This chain's CDR3 is CASSLRGQGGFVSPLHF. CDR3 sequence (DNA): TGTGCCAGCAGCTTGAGGGGACAGGGTGGATTTGTTTCACCCCTCCACTTT.

The CDR3 here is CASSGKRLYEQYF. The CDR3 coding sequence is TGCGCCAGCAGCGGTAAGAGGCTTTACGAGCAGTACTTC. The chain couples TRBV10-2 to TRBJ2-7, with D unclear. This CDR3 is built from 13 residues. The germline V gene has CDR1 WSHSY and CDR2 SAAADI. V lost 6 bases, J lost 4 bases, and 13 bases lay in between.

The chain carries TRBV5-1 and TRBJ2-7; TRBD1 matches 10 bases. The ends lost 1 base at V and 6 bases at J; junction bases unmatched: 10. The CDR3 extends over 16 amino acids. Germline V lookup: CDR1 SGHRS, CDR2 YFSETQ. The DNA for the CDR3 is TGCGCCAGCAGCTTGACCCCGGGACAGGGGACCCTCGAGCAGTACTTC. Encoded protein: CASSLTPGQGTLEQYF.